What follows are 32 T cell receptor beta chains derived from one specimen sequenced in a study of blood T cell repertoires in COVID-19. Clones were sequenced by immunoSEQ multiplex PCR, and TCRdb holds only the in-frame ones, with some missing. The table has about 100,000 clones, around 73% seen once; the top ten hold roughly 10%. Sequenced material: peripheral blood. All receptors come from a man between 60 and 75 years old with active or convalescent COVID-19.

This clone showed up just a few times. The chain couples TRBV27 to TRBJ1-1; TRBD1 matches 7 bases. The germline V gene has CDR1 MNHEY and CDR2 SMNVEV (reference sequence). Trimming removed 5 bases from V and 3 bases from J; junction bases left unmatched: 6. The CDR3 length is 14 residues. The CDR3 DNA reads TGTGCCAGCAGTAAACGGGACAGCCACACTGAAGCTTTCTTT. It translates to CASSKRDSHTEAFF.

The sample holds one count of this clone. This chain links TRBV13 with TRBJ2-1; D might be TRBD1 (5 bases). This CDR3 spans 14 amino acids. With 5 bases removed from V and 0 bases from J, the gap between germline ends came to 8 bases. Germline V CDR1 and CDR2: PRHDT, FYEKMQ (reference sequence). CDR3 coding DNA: TGTGCCAGCAGCCTAGACAGCTCCTACAATGAGCAGTTCTTC. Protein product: CASSLDSSYNEQFF.

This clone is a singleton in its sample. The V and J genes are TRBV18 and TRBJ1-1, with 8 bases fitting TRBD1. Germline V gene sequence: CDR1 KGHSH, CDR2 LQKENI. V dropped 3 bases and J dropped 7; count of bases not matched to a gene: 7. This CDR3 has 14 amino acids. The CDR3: CASSPARGQGEAFF. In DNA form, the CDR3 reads TGTGCCAGCTCACCGGCCAGGGGGCAGGGTGAAGCTTTCTTT. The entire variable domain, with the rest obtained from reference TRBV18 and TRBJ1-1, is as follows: NAGVMQNPRHLVRRRGQEARLRCSPMKGHSHVYWYRQLPEEGLKFMVYLQKENIIDESGMPKERFSAEFPKEGPSILRIQQVVRGDSAAYFCASSPARGQGEAFFGQGTRLTVV.

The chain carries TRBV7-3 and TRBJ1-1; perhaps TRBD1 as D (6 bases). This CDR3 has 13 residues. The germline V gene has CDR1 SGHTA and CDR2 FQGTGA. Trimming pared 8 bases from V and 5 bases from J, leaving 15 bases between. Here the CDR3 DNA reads TGTGCCAGCGCGCCGGGGGGCAAGACTGAAGCTTTCTTT. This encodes CASAPGGKTEAFF.

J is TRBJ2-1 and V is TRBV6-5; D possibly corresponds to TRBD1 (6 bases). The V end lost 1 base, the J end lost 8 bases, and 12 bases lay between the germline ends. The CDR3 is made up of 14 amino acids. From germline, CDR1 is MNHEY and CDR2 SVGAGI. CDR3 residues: CASSYWNREHEQFF. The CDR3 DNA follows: TGTGCCAGCAGTTACTGGAACAGGGAACATGAGCAGTTCTTC.

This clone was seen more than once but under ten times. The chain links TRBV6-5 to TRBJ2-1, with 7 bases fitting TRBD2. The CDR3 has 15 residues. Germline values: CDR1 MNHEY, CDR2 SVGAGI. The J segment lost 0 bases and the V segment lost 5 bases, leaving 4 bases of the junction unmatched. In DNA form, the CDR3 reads TGTGCCAGCAGTCGTGTAGCGGGCTCCTACAATGAGCAGTTCTTC. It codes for CASSRVAGSYNEQFF.

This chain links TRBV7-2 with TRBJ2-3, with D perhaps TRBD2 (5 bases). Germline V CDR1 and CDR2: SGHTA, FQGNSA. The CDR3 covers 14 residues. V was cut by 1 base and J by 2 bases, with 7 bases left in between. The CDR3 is CASSLGGYTDTQYF. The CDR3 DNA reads TGTGCCAGCAGCTTAGGAGGGTACACAGATACGCAGTATTTT.

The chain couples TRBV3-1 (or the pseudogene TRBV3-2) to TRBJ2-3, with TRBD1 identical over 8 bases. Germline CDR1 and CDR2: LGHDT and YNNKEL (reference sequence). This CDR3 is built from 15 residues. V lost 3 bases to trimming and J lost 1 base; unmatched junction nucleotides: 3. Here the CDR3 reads CASSQGTGRTDTQYF. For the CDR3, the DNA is TGTGCCAGCAGCCAGGGGACAGGTCGCACAGATACGCAGTATTTT.

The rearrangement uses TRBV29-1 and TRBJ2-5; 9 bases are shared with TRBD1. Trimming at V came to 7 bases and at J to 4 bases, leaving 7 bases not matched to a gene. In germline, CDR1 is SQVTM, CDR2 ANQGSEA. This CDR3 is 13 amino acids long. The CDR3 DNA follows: TGCAGCGCCGGGGACAGGGCACCAGAGACCCAGTACTTC. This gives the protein CSAGDRAPETQYF. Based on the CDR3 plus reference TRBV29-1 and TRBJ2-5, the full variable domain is SAVISQKPSRDICQRGTSLTIQCQVDSQVTMMFWYRQQPGQSLTLIATANQGSEATYESGFVIDKFPISRPNLTFSTLTVSNMSPEDSSIYLCSAGDRAPETQYFGPGTRLLVL.

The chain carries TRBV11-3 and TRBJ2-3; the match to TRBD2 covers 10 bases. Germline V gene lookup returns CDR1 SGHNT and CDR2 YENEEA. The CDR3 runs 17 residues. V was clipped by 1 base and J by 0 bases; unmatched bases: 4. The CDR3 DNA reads TGTGCCAGCAGCTTAGGTACTAGCGGGGCTAGCACAGATACGCAGTATTTT. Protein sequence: CASSLGTSGASTDTQYF. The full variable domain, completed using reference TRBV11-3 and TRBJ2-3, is EAGVVQSPRYKIIEKKQPVAFWCNPISGHNTLYWYLQNLGQGPELLIRYENEEAVDDSQLPKDRFSAERLKGVDSTLKIQPAELGDSAVYLCASSLGTSGASTDTQYFGPGTRLTVL.

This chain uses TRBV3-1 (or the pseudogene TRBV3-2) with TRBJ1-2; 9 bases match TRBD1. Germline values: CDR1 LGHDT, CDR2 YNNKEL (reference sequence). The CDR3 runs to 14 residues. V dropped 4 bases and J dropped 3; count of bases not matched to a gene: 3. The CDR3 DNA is TGTGCCAGCAGCCGGACAGGGGCGTACTATGGCTACACCTTC. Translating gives CASSRTGAYYGYTF.

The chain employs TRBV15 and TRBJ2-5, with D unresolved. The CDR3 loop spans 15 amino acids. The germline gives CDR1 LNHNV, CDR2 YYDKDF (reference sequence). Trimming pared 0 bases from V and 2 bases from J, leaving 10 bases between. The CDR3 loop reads CATSRDQTEQETQYF. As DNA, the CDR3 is TGTGCCACCAGCAGAGATCAAACGGAGCAAGAGACCCAGTACTTC.

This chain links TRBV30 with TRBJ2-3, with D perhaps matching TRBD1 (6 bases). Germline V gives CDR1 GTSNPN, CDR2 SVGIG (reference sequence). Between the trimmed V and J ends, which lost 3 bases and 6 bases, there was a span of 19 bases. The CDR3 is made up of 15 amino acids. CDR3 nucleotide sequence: TGTGCCTGGAGCCCCGGCACAGGGATAATTGATACGCAGTATTTT. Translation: CAWSPGTGIIDTQYF.

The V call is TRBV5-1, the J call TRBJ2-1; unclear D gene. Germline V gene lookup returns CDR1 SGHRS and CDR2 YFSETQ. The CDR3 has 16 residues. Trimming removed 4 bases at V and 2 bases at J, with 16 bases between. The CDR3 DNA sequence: TGCGCCAGCAGCCTACGGGTCGAGGCGGCCTACAATGAGCAGTTCTTC. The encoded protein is CASSLRVEAAYNEQFF.

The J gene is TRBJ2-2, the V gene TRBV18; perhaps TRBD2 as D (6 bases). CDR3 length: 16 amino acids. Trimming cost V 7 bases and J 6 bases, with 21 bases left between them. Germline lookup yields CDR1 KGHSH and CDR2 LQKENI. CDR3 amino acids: CASFTGTPLRSGELFF. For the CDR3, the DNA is TGTGCCAGCTTCACCGGGACTCCCCTTCGCTCCGGGGAGCTGTTTTTT.

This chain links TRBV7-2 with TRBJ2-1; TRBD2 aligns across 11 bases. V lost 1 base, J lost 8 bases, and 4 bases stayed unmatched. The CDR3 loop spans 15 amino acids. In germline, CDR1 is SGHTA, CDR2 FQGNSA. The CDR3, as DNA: TGTGCCAGCAGCTTAGAGTCTAGCGGGAGGTATGAGCAGTTCTTC. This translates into CASSLESSGRYEQFF.

This CDR3 is CASSLTGYEQYF. The CDR3 bases are TGTGCCAGCAGTTTAACAGGATACGAGCAGTACTTC. This sequence joins TRBV28 and TRBJ2-7; possible D gene TRBD1, 5 bases. Germline V lookup: CDR1 MDHEN, CDR2 SYDVKM. The length of the CDR3 is 12 residues. V was pared by 2 bases and J by 4 bases, with 6 bases between.

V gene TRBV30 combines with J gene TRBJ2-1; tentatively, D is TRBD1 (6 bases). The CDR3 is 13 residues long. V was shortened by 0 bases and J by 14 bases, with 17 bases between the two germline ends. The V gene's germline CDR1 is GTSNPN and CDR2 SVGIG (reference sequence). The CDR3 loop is CAWSVPGWGQEFF. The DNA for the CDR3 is TGTGCCTGGAGTGTGCCCGGGTGGGGGCAGGAGTTCTTC. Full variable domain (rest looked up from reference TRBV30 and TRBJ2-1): SQTIHQWPATLVQPVGSPLSLECTVEGTSNPNLYWYRQAAGRGLQLLFYSVGIGQISSEVPQNLSASRPQDRQFILSSKKLLLSDSGFYLCAWSVPGWGQEFFGPGTRLTVL.

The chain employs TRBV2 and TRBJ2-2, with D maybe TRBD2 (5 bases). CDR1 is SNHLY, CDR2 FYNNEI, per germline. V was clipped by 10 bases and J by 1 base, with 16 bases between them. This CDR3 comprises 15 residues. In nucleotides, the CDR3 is TGTGCCAAATACCGGGGTTCGGGGAACACCGGGGAGCTGTTTTTT. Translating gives CAKYRGSGNTGELFF.

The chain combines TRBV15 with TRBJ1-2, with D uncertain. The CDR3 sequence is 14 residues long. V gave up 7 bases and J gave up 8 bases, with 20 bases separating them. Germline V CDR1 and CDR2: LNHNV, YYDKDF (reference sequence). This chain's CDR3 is CATTHRQQDEGYTF. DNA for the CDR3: TGTGCCACCACCCACCGGCAGCAGGATGAGGGCTACACCTTC.

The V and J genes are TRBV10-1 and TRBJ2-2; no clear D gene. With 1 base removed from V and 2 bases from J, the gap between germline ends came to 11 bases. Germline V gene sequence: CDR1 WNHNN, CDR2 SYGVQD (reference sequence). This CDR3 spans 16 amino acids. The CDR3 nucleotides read TGCGCCAGCAGTGAGTTCCTAGTCGGAAACACCGGGGAGCTGTTTTTT. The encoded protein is CASSEFLVGNTGELFF.

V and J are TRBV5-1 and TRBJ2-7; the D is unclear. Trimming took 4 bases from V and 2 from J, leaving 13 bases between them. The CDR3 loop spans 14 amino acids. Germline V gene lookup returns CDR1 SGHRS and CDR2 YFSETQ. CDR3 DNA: TGCGCCAGCAGCCCTTGGCAGGCCGCCTACGAGCAGTACTTC. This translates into CASSPWQAAYEQYF.

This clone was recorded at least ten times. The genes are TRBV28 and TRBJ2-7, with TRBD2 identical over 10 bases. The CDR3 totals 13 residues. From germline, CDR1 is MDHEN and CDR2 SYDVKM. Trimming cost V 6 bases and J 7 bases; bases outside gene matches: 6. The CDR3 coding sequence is TGTGCCAGCAGCACTAGCGGGGTAAAAGAGCAGTACTTC. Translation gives CASSTSGVKEQYF.

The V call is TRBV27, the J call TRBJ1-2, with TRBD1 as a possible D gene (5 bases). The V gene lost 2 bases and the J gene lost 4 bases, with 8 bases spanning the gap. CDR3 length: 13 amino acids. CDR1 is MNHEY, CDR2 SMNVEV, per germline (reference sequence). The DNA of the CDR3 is TGTGCCAGCAGTTTAGGTGGGGCCTATGGCTACACCTTC. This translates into CASSLGGAYGYTF.

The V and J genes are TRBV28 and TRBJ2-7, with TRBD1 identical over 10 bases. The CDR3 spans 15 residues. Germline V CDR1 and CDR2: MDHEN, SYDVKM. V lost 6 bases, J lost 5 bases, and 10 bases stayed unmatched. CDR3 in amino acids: CASRSGTGAVDEQYF. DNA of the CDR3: TGTGCCAGCAGATCCGGGACAGGGGCCGTCGACGAGCAGTACTTC.

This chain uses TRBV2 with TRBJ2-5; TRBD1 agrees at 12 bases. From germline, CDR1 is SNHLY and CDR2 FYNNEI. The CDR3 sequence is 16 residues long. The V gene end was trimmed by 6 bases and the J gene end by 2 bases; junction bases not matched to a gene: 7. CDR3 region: CASSSGTGGLQETQYF. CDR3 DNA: TGTGCCAGCAGCTCCGGGACAGGGGGCCTTCAAGAGACCCAGTACTTC.

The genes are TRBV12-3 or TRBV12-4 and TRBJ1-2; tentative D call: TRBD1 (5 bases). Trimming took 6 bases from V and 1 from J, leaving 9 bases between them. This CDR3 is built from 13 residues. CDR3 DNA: TGTGCCAGCAGCTTGGGGCTTAACTATGGCTACACCTTC. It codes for CASSLGLNYGYTF.

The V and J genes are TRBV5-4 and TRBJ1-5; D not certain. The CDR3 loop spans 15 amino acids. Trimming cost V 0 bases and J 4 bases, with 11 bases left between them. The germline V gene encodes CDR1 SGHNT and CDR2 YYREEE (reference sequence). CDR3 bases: TGTGCCAGCAGCTTGGGAAGCGGTCCAAATCAGCCCCAGCATTTT. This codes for CASSLGSGPNQPQHF.

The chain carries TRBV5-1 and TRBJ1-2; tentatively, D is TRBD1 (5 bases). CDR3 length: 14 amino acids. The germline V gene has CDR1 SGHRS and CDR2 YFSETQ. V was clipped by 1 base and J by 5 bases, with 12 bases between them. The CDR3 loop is CASSLKQAGYGYTF. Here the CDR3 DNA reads TGCGCCAGCAGCTTGAAACAGGCCGGGTATGGCTACACCTTC.

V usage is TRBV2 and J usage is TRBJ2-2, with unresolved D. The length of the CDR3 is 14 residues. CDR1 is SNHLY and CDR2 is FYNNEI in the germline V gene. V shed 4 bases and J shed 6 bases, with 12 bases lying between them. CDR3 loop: CASSAFGFAGELFF. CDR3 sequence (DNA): TGTGCCAGCAGTGCTTTCGGGTTCGCCGGGGAGCTGTTTTTT.

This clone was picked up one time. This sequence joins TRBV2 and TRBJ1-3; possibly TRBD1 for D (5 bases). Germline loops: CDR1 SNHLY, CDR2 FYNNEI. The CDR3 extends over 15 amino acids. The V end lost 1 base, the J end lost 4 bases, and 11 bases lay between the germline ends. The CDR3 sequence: CASSEGLRGGNTIYF. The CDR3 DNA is TGTGCCAGCAGTGAAGGACTCCGGGGGGGAAACACCATATATTTT. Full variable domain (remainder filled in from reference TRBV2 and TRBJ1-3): EPEVTQTPSHQVTQMGQEVILRCVPISNHLYFYWYRQILGQKVEFLVSFYNNEISEKSEIFDDQFSVERPDGSNFTLKIRSTKLEDSAMYFCASSEGLRGGNTIYFGEGSWLTVV.

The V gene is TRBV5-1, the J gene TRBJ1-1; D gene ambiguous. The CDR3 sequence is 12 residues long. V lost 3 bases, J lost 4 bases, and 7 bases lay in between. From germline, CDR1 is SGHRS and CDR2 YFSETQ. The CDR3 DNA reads TGCGCCAGCAGCTGGAGTGGCACTGAAGCTTTCTTT. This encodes CASSWSGTEAFF.